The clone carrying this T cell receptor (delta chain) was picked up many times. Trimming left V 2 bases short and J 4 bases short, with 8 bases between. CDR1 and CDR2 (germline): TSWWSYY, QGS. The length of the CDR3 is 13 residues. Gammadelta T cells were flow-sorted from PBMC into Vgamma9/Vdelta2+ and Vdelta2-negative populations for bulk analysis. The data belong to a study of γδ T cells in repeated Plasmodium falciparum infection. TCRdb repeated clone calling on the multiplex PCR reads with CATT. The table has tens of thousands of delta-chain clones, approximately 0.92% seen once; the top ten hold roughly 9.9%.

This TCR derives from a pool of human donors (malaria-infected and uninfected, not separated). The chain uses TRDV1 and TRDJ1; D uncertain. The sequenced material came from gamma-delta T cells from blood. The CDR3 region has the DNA TGTGCTCTTGGGGAATTTCGCAGCGATAAACTCATCTTT. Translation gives CALGEFRSDKLIF.